The sequence of this T cell receptor beta chain was determined in a study of blood T cell repertoires in COVID-19. The CDR3 sequence is 16 residues long. Germline loops: CDR1 LNHDA, CDR2 SQIVND (reference sequence). V shed 8 bases, J shed 1 base, and the junction held 13 bases outside the gene matches. The protocol was immunoSEQ multiplex PCR, while the TCRdb copy is restricted to in-frame clones and leaves out a portion. The table records fewer than 200,000 clones, 85% of them present only once. The chain combines TRBV19 with TRBJ1-1; TRBD1 aligns across 7 bases. Sequenced material: peripheral blood. The sequence was collected from a woman between 45 and 65 years old with COVID-19, enrolled during active disease. This CDR3 reads CASFPNYDRANTEAFF. The CDR3 DNA is TGTGCCAGTTTCCCTAATTACGACAGGGCGAACACTGAAGCTTTCTTT.